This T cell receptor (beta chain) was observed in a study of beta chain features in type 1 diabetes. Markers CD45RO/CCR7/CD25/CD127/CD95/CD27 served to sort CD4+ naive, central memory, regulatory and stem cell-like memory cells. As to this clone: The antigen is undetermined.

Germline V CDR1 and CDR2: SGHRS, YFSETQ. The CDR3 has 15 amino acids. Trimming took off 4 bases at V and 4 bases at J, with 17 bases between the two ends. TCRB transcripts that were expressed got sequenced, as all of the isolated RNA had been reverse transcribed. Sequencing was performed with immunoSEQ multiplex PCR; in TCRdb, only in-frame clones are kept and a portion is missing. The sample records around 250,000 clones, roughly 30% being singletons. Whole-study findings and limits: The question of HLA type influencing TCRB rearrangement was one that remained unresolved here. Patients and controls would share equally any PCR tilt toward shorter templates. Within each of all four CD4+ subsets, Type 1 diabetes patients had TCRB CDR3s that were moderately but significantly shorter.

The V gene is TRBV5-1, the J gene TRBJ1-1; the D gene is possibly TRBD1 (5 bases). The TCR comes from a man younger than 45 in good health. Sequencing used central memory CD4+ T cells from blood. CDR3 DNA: TGCGCCAGCAGCCGGACACTCTCGGAGGGCACTGAAGCTTTCTTT. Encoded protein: CASSRTLSEGTEAFF.